This T cell receptor (beta chain) was captured by sequencing in a study of T cell changes during pregnancy in multiple sclerosis. Libraries were prepared by immunoSEQ multiplex PCR; TCRdb keeps only in-frame clonotypes and omits some of them. This table holds approximately 30,000 clones, approximately 94% found once. Trimming stripped 6 bases from V and 11 bases from J, with 12 bases between. The germline V gene has CDR1 MNHEY and CDR2 SVGAGI. The length of the CDR3 is 11 residues. The TCR was taken from a female donor with multiple sclerosis, enrolled in a pregnancy study. The chain has TRBV6-5 and TRBJ2-3; tentatively, D is TRBD2 (5 bases). Sequences were derived from CD4+ T cells from peripheral blood mononuclear cells, sampled after pregnancy. CDR3 sequence reads: CASSPGMGQYF. CDR3 in DNA: TGTGCCAGCAGCCCGGGGATGGGGCAGTATTTT.